Listed below are T cell receptor beta chains from one sample, sequenced in a study of regulatory T cells in long-lasting Graves disease. Each CDR3 protein gets one entry after TCRdb re-called the multiplex PCR reads with MiXCR. The data show roughly 610,000 distinct CDR3 sequences, with more than 15% seen just once and 12% held by the top ten. These data were also filed under a second study, of T cells in Graves' hyperthyroidism and ophthalmopathy.

The sequencing used peripheral blood mononuclear cells (PBMCs), collected at new diagnosis, from a patient treated with antithyroid drugs. Source of these receptors: a man aged 18 to 35 with Graves disease. Both conserved end residues are part of each CDR3. D genes are given only for firm matches. Clone sizes are given selectively: once, few, many, or a class where the clone is expanded.

V gene	J gene	D gene	clone size	CDR3 DNA	CDR3 protein
TRBV7-8	TRBJ2-2	TRBD1	few	TGTGCCAGCAGCGGAACCGGGACAGGGGGTGCCGGGGAGCTGTTTTTT	CASSGTGTGGAGELFF
TRBV10-2	TRBJ1-4	.	few	TGCGCCAGCAGTGAGTCAATAGATGAAAAACTGTTTTTT	CASSESIDEKLFF
TRBV12-3/TRBV12-4	TRBJ2-3	TRBD2	many	TGTGCCAGCAGCTCTAGCGGAATCACAGATACGCAGTATTTT	CASSSSGITDTQYF
TRBV20-1	TRBJ1-6	TRBD1	.	TGCAGTGCCACGGACAGGGGGATAGGTTCACCCCTCCACTTT	CSATDRGIGSPLHF
TRBV6-1	TRBJ1-2	.	many	TGTGCCAGCAGTGAAGCAGTGGGGGCGCGCTATGGCTACACCTTC	CASSEAVGARYGYTF
TRBV4-1	TRBJ2-3	.	.	TGCGCCAGCAGCCAAGATTCCCACACAGATACGCAGTATTTT	CASSQDSHTDTQYF
TRBV5-1	TRBJ2-3	TRBD1	many	TGCGCCAGCAGCTTCGAACAGGGGGGAATGGATACGCAGTATTTT	CASSFEQGGMDTQYF
TRBV10-3	TRBJ2-4	TRBD2	few	TGTGCCATCAGTGAGACTAGCGGGAGCGGATACATTCAGTACTTC	CAISETSGSGYIQYF
TRBV4-2	TRBJ2-7	.	few	TGTGCCAGCAGCCAAGATTTGACGGGTCTCCGCGAGCAGTACTTC	CASSQDLTGLREQYF
TRBV28	TRBJ1-3	TRBD1	many	TGTGCCAGCAGTTTAACGGGACAGGGTTCTGGAAACACCATATATTTT	CASSLTGQGSGNTIYF
TRBV7-3	TRBJ2-1	.	many	TGTGCCAGCAGCTTAAGACCGAGCTCCTACAATGAGCAGTTCTTC	CASSLRPSSYNEQFF
TRBV11-1	TRBJ2-7	.	many	TGTGCCAGCAGCTTGGGGGGACAGATAAACTACGAGCAGTACTTC	CASSLGGQINYEQYF
TRBV28	TRBJ1-4	.	few	TGTGCCAGCAGCCCCGGGACAATAAATGAAAAACTGTTTTTT	CASSPGTINEKLFF
TRBV20-1	TRBJ2-1	TRBD2	many	TGCAGTGCTAGAGACCCTAGCGGGAGGCGGTTCTTC	CSARDPSGRRFF
TRBV6-1	TRBJ2-2	.	many	TGTGCCAGCAGAGGGAGACCCAGGAACACCGGGGAGCTGTTTTTT	CASRGRPRNTGELFF
TRBV12-3/TRBV12-4	TRBJ1-2	TRBD1	.	TGTGCCAGCAGCACCGGTCCTTTTGACAGGGGCAGTCCCACCAGATGGTATGGCTACACCTTC	CASSTGPFDRGSPTRWYGYTF
TRBV2	TRBJ2-5	.	many	TGTGCCAGCAGTTCTCCTAGCAGGGAGACCCAGTACTTC	CASSSPSRETQYF
TRBV27	TRBJ1-1	.	many	TGTGCCAGCAGTTTATCGGTGGGGGCGAGGACTGAAGCTTTCTTT	CASSLSVGARTEAFF
TRBV28	TRBJ2-7	.	few	TGTGCCAGCAGAACCGCGCCCTACGAGCAGTACTTC	CASRTAPYEQYF
TRBV28	TRBJ1-1	TRBD1	many	TGTGCCAGCAGTGACAGGGGAGGGAGCACTGAAGCTTTCTTT	CASSDRGGSTEAFF
TRBV7-9	TRBJ2-2	.	many	TGTGCCAGCAGCTGGACGGTGAACACCGGGGAGCTGTTTTTT	CASSWTVNTGELFF
TRBV9	TRBJ1-6	TRBD1	.	TGTGCCAGCGGACAGGGCCAACCACCCCTCCACTTT	CASGQGQPPLHF
TRBV11-2	TRBJ1-1	.	many	TGTGCCAGCAGCTATCAGATGAACACTGAAGCTTTCTTT	CASSYQMNTEAFF
TRBV29-1	TRBJ2-1	TRBD1	.	TGCAGCGTTGACGGGACAGGGACCCTTGGGGATGAGCAGTTCTTC	CSVDGTGTLGDEQFF
TRBV11-2	TRBJ1-2	.	many	TGTGCCAGCAGCTTAACGACCGGGACGGGCTACACCTTC	CASSLTTGTGYTF
TRBV28	TRBJ2-1	.	many	TGTGCCAGCCACCAGGGGACCTACAATGAGCAGTTCTTC	CASHQGTYNEQFF
TRBV20-1	TRBJ2-1	TRBD1	once	TGCAGTGCTTTACGACAGGGGCCGAATGAGCAGTTCTTC	CSALRQGPNEQFF
TRBV6-2/TRBV6-3	TRBJ2-1	TRBD2	.	TGTGCCAGCAGTTACGAGACTAGCGGGAGAACCCCTTACAATGAGCAGTTCTTC	CASSYETSGRTPYNEQFF
TRBV5-1	TRBJ2-1	TRBD2	many	TGTGCCAGCAGCTTAGGACTAGCGGGTTCCTACAATGAGCAGTTCTTC	CASSLGLAGSYNEQFF
TRBV9	TRBJ2-3	.	few	TGTGCCAGCAGCGTAGAAGGATCAGATACGCAGTATTTT	CASSVEGSDTQYF
TRBV12-3/TRBV12-4	TRBJ1-5	.	many	TGTGCCAGCAGTTTCCGGCCGGCTAACGGTCAGCCCCAGCATTTT	CASSFRPANGQPQHF
TRBV12-3/TRBV12-4	TRBJ2-1	TRBD1	many	TGTGCCAGCAGTTTAGGCAGGGGGCGGCAGAATGAGCAGTTCTTC	CASSLGRGRQNEQFF
TRBV10-3	TRBJ2-3	.	many	TGTGCCATCAGTGAAGGGGGCACAGATACGCAGTATTTT	CAISEGGTDTQYF
TRBV20-1	TRBJ2-3	TRBD2	.	TGCAGTGCTAGAGACTGGACTAGCGGCCCAGATACGCAGTATTTT	CSARDWTSGPDTQYF
TRBV7-2	TRBJ2-5	.	many	TGTGCCAGCAGCCAGCAGGCCGAGGGGGAGACCCAGTACTTC	CASSQQAEGETQYF
TRBV3-1	TRBJ2-1	TRBD2	.	TGTGCCAGCAAACAGGCAGGGACTAGCGGGAGGGGGGAGCAGTTCTTC	CASKQAGTSGRGEQFF
TRBV28	TRBJ1-2	.	.	TGTGCCAGCAGGAGACCTCTAGGAGGTGGCTACACCTTC	CASRRPLGGGYTF
TRBV5-1	TRBJ1-1	TRBD1	many	TGCGCCAGCAGCCGCGAGACAGGGTGGACTGAAGCTTTCTTT	CASSRETGWTEAFF
TRBV20-1	TRBJ2-5	.	.	TGCAGTGCCCCCAGCCCAGGGCAAGAGACCCAGTACTTC	CSAPSPGQETQYF
TRBV7-3	TRBJ2-3	.	.	TGTGCCAGCAGCTTAGGTCCGTCATCAGATACGCAGTATTTT	CASSLGPSSDTQYF
TRBV7-9	TRBJ2-7	.	few	TGTGCCAGCATCCAGGGGGCTAGCGGAACCTACGAGCAGTACTTC	CASIQGASGTYEQYF
TRBV12-3/TRBV12-4	TRBJ2-5	TRBD2	many	TGTGCCAGCAGAACACTAGCGGGGGGGGGGACCCAGTACTTC	CASRTLAGGGTQYF
TRBV13	TRBJ2-2	.	.	TGTGCCAGCGGGAGAGATAACAGGAACACCGGGGAGCTGTTTTTT	CASGRDNRNTGELFF
TRBV20-1	TRBJ2-5	TRBD1	many	TGCAGTGCTAGAGAAGGGGGCGAGACCCAGTACTTC	CSAREGGETQYF
TRBV11-2	TRBJ2-7	TRBD2	many	TGTGCCAGCAGAGTTAGCGGGAGGGGGGTCTACGAGCAGTACTTC	CASRVSGRGVYEQYF
TRBV3-1	TRBJ2-1	.	many	TGTGCCAGCAGCCAACAGACCGGGTCCTACAATGAGCAGTTCTTC	CASSQQTGSYNEQFF
TRBV7-9	TRBJ2-3	TRBD1	many	TGTGCCAGCAGCCTCCTCGGGGACAGGTTGTCAGATACGCAGTATTTT	CASSLLGDRLSDTQYF
TRBV6-1	TRBJ1-5	.	once	TGTGCCAGCGGGCGGGGGACTCAGCCCCAGCATTTT	CASGRGTQPQHF
TRBV2	TRBJ2-7	TRBD1	.	TGTGCCAGCAGGAAGCAGGGGGCTGGGGGCGAGCAGTACTTC	CASRKQGAGGEQYF
TRBV16	TRBJ1-3	.	.	TGTGCCAGCATGTACGGGAGCTCAGCTGGAAACACCATATATTTT	CASMYGSSAGNTIYF
TRBV7-8	TRBJ1-3	.	.	TGTGCCAGCAGCTTAGCAAACGGGGGCTTCTCTGGAAACACCATATATTTT	CASSLANGGFSGNTIYF
TRBV6-2/TRBV6-3	TRBJ2-2	.	.	TGTGCCAGCAGTTACTTGGGGGGAACCGGGGAGCTGTTTTTT	CASSYLGGTGELFF